This paragraph reports one T cell receptor (beta chain). No antigen is known for it. No clone much larger than this one lies a single base away; base qualities are absent. The sample's time point, from its label and the paper: about 28 days (+/-7) after the second vaccine dose. AZD1222 recipients with second doses at about 4 weeks or about 12 weeks were pooled, because spike-specific TCR depth and breadth did not differ between schedules. Vaccinee samples were obtained from the UK trials COV001 and COV002, which included a single-blind randomized controlled phase 2/3 trial of AZD1222 (ChAdOx1 nCoV-19) in healthy adults. Trial participant PBMC samples were collected at day 0 and day 28 after the second dose for TCRbeta chain sequencing. The CDR3 regions of human TCRbeta chains were analyzed by immunosequencing. Per the authors' processing: Repertoire TCRs were checked for matches against a reference library of SARS-CoV-2-specific TCRs that had been generated using the MIRA antigen-specificity platform. Breadth meant the fraction of unique TCRs that were SARS-CoV-2-associated, whereas depth meant the fraction of total T cells that were SARS-CoV-2-associated. Using the MIRA data, every spike-specific TCR was mapped to the spike region that the TCR reacted to and assigned to either a CD4 or a CD8 class. Log10-transformed breadth and depth values were compared by one-way ANOVA with Sidak's multiple comparisons tests. Not all clones reach the TCRdb copy of this immuneACCESS table, which keeps in-frame sequences only. Checked studies attribute under half of the gap to unresolved V genes and leave the rest unexplained. V, J and clone size are those of that table, while D and trimming were read from the DNA. The sample table contains 180,000 or so clones; only one count was recorded for nearly 95% of them. The ten largest clones capture 1.5% to 2% of the sample.

This sample stems from a study of T cell responses to AZD1222 COVID-19 vaccine (dated by TCRdb to 2020 to 2022). General notes on the study: A total of 230 to 250 trial participants underwent TCR sequencing, of whom about 200 had received two doses of AZD1222 and roughly 26 had received two doses of the MenACWY control vaccine. Trial participants were enrolled into age subgroups of 18-55, 56-69 and 70-plus years, which contained about 150, 27 and 61 TCR-sequenced participants, respectively.

What the authors observed across the whole study: Only five to seven AZD1222 recipients were SARS-CoV-2 seropositive at baseline, limiting conclusions about previously exposed vaccinees. No day 14 peak-response samples were available, so repertoires were characterized only after the peak T cell response. The 56-69-year group was small, and its depth increase did not reach significance, likely because of low power. After two AZD1222 doses, both the breadth and the depth of spike-specific TCRs were significantly higher than at day 0 and than in MenACWY recipients. Participants were mostly white British, with more females than males. The authors suggested clonal diversity may have been underestimated. Reportedly, close to half of the unique spike-specific TCRs recognized epitopes lying outside the regions that are mutated in the B.1.351 and B.1.1.7 variants. The whole spike protein was spanned by vaccine-associated CD4 TCRs, and dominant responses were seen in regions 160-218 and 743-854.

The CDR3 has 15 amino acids, counting the end cysteine and phenylalanine. Only the CDR3 region is kept as DNA, spanning 45 bases read in frame from base 1. According to the germline V gene (reference sequence), CDR1 reads LNHDA and CDR2 reads SQIVND. The junction carries 12 bases between V and J, which are trimmed by 3 bases and 1 base respectively. This clonotype was obtained from an adult who received the AZD1222 COVID-19 vaccine. Here the chain combines TRBV19 and TRBJ1-1, and perhaps TRBD1 as D gene, on 5 matching bases. The source material was peripheral blood, sampled 28 days after the second AZD1222 dose. The CDR3 has the sequence CASSISTAKNTEAFF. The sequence in DNA is TGTGCCAGTAGTATCTCGACAGCTAAGAACACTGAAGCTTTCTTT.